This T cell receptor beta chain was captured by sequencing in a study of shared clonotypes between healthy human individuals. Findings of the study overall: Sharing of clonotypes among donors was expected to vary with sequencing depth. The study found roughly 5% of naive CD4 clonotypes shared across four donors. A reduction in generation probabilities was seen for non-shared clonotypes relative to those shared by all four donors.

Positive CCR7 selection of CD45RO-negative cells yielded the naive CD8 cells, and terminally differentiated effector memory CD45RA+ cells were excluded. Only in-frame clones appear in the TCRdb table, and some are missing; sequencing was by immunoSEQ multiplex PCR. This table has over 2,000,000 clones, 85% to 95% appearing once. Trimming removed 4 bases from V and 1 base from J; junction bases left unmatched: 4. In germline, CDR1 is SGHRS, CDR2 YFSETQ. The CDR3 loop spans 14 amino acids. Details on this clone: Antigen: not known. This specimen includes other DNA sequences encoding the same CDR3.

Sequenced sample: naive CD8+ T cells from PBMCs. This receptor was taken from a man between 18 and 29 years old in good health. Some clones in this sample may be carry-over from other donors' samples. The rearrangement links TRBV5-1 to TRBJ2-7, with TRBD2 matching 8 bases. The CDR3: CASSPSGRSYEQYF. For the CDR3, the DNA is TGCGCCAGCAGCCCCAGCGGGAGATCCTACGAGCAGTACTTC.